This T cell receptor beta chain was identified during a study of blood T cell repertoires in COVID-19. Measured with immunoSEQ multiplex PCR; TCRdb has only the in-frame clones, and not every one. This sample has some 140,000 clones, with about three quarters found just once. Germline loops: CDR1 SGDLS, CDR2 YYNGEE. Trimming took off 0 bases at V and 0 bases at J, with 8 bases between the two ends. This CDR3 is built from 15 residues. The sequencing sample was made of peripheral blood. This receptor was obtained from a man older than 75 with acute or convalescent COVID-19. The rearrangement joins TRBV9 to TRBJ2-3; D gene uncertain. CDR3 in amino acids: CASSVESVSTDTQYF. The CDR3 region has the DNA TGTGCCAGCAGCGTAGAAAGCGTAAGCACAGATACGCAGTATTTT.